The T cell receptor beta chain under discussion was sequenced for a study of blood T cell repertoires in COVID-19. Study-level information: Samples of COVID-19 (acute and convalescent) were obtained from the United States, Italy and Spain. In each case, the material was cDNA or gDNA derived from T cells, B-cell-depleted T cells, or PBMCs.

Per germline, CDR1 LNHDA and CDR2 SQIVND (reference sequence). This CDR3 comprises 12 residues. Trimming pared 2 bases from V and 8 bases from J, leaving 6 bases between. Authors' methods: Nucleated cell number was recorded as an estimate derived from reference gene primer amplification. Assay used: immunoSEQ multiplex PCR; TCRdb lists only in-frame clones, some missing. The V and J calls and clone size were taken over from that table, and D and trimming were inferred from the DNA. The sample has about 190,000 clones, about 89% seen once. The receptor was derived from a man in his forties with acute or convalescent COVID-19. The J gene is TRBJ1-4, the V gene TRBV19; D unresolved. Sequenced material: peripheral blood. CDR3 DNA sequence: TGTGCCAGTAGTATACGCGGAGAAAAACTGTTTTTT. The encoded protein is CASSIRGEKLFF.